These T cell receptor beta chains were read from a single sample in a study of T cell changes during pregnancy in multiple sclerosis. Libraries were prepared by immunoSEQ multiplex PCR; TCRdb keeps only in-frame clonotypes and omits some of them. The table lists about 110,000 clones, roughly 89% of them singletons. The starting material was peripheral blood, obtained before pregnancy. These receptors all stem from a female donor with multiple sclerosis, enrolled in a pregnancy study. CDR3s include the opening cysteine and the closing phenylalanine or tryptophan. D genes are given only for firm matches. Size tells how often a clone was seen (once, few, many) or the class of an expanded clone, and some rows leave it out.

V	D	J	size	DNA	CDR3
TRBV10-3	-	TRBJ1-2	-	TGTGCCATCAAAGAGCCCCTTAACCATGGCTACACCTTC	CAIKEPLNHGYTF
TRBV5-1	-	TRBJ2-7	-	TGCGCCAGCAGGCGGGGCGGCTCCTACGAGCAGTACTTC	CASRRGGSYEQYF
TRBV7-9	-	TRBJ2-7	-	TGTGCCAGCAGCTTATTTAACGAGCAGTACTTC	CASSLFNEQYF
TRBV7-9	-	TRBJ2-5	-	TGTGCCAGCAGTACCACAACTGGGGGCAAAGAGACCCAGTACTTC	CASSTTTGGKETQYF
TRBV13	TRBD1	TRBJ1-2	-	TGTGCCAGCAGCTTCTCAACCGACAGGGGCATCTTTGGCTACACCTTC	CASSFSTDRGIFGYTF
TRBV19	TRBD2	TRBJ2-3	-	TGTGCCAGTAGTCCCAGACTAGCGGGAAGCACAGATACGCAGTATTTT	CASSPRLAGSTDTQYF
TRBV27	TRBD2	TRBJ2-5	once	TGTGCCAGCAGCTGGGACTACCGATCCCAAGAGACCCAGTACTTC	CASSWDYRSQETQYF
TRBV6-5	-	TRBJ2-1	once	TGTGCCAGCAGTTCCCGACTATACAATGAGCAGTTCTTC	CASSSRLYNEQFF
TRBV25-1	TRBD1	TRBJ2-5	-	TGTGCCAGCAGTCCGGGACAGCAAGAGACCCAGTACTTC	CASSPGQQETQYF
TRBV27	TRBD2	TRBJ2-3	-	TGTGCCAGCAGTTTATACGGCGGGAGGATCACAGATACGCAGTATTTT	CASSLYGGRITDTQYF
TRBV23-1	-	TRBJ2-7	-	TGCGCCAGCAGTCAATCCCAGGGCCCCTACTGGATCGAGCAGTACTTC	CASSQSQGPYWIEQYF
TRBV5-6	-	TRBJ2-1	once	TGTGCCAGCAGCTACATCCGAATGAATCCGTCCTACAATGAGCAGTTCTTC	CASSYIRMNPSYNEQFF
TRBV11-3	TRBD1	TRBJ1-2	once	TGTGCCAGCAGCCCGGAGACAGGGAACTATGGCTACACCTTC	CASSPETGNYGYTF
TRBV4-1	-	TRBJ1-5	-	TGCGCCAGCAGCCAAGATGAGGGAGACAGGCGGCCCCAGCATTTT	CASSQDEGDRRPQHF
TRBV6-1	-	TRBJ1-1	-	TGTGCCAGCAGTGGACAGGAGGTCACTGAAGCTTTCTTT	CASSGQEVTEAFF
TRBV19	-	TRBJ2-1	-	TGTGCCAGTAGTCTCCTGGCGGGGGCATCTGAGCAGTTCTTC	CASSLLAGASEQFF
TRBV7-2	-	TRBJ2-5	-	TGTGCCAGCAGCTTATCTTACGGAGATCAAGAGACCCAGTACTTC	CASSLSYGDQETQYF
TRBV2	-	TRBJ1-1	-	TGTGCCAGCAGTGACGCCGACAGGAACACTGAAGCTTTCTTT	CASSDADRNTEAFF
TRBV11-2	TRBD2	TRBJ2-1	-	TGTGCCAGCAGCCCAACTAGCGGGGGGGCTCATGAGCAGTTCTTC	CASSPTSGGAHEQFF
TRBV7-9	TRBD1	TRBJ1-1	-	TGTGCCAGCAGCGAGACAGGGGCGAAAAACACTGAAGCTTTCTTT	CASSETGAKNTEAFF
TRBV19	-	TRBJ1-2	-	TGTGCCAGTACCGACGCGGCAGCGGCTAACTATGGCTACACCTTC	CASTDAAAANYGYTF
TRBV30	TRBD1	TRBJ2-7	-	TGTGCCTGGAGTGTAGCAGGACAGGGGTCCTACGAGCAGTACTTC	CAWSVAGQGSYEQYF
TRBV5-1	-	TRBJ1-1	-	TGCGCCAGCAGCATAGGGGGTGAAGCTTTCTTT	CASSIGGEAFF
TRBV5-6	TRBD2	TRBJ2-5	-	TGTGCCAGCAGCTTGCAGAAACTAGCGGGAGTAGTGGGTGGGGAGACCCAGTACTTC	CASSLQKLAGVVGGETQYF
TRBV11-3	TRBD1	TRBJ2-7	-	TGTGCCAGCAGCTCCGGTGGGACAGGGAACAACGAGCAGTACTTC	CASSSGGTGNNEQYF
TRBV4-1	-	TRBJ1-5	-	TGCGCCAGCAGCCAAGAAGCGGGGGCTAATCAGCCCCAGCATTTT	CASSQEAGANQPQHF
TRBV27	-	TRBJ1-1	-	TGTGCCAGCAGGGTCGTAACGAGTATGAACACTGAAGCTTTCTTT	CASRVVTSMNTEAFF
TRBV28	TRBD2	TRBJ2-5	-	TGTGCCAGCAGCCCTCTGACTAGCGGGCCAAAGGGGGCCCAAGAGACCCAGTACTTC	CASSPLTSGPKGAQETQYF
TRBV30	-	TRBJ1-5	-	TGTGCCTGGGGGCAGCGCAATCAGCCCCAGCATTTT	CAWGQRNQPQHF
TRBV11-2	-	TRBJ2-1	once	TGTGCCAGCAGCTTAATCCAGGATTTCACCTCCTACAATGAGCAGTTCTTC	CASSLIQDFTSYNEQFF
TRBV7-6	TRBD1	TRBJ1-1	-	TGTGCCAGCAGCCCTCGGACAGGGACTGAAGCTTTCTTT	CASSPRTGTEAFF
TRBV18	TRBD2	TRBJ2-1	-	TGTGCCAGCTCACCGAAGATTTTAGCGGGAGGGCCCGGCTCCTACAATGAGCAGTTCTTC	CASSPKILAGGPGSYNEQFF
TRBV6-4	TRBD1	TRBJ2-1	-	TGTGCCAGCAGTGAGACAGGGGTCAATGAGCAGTTCTTC	CASSETGVNEQFF
TRBV11-2	-	TRBJ1-2	-	TGCGCCAGCAGCCAAGAAGCAGGGTCCTATGGCTACACCTTC	CASSQEAGSYGYTF
TRBV4-2	-	TRBJ1-1	-	TGTGCCAGCAGCCAAGATCGGATAACAGGGATAAAAACCCGGATCATGAACACTGAAGCTTTCTTT	CASSQDRITGIKTRIMNTEAFF
TRBV6-1	TRBD1	TRBJ1-5	-	TGTGCCAGCAGTGAATACCCAGGGGGGAACCAGCCCCAGCATTTT	CASSEYPGGNQPQHF
TRBV7-2	-	TRBJ2-7	-	TGTGCCAGCGCCACCCGGAGCTCCTACGAGCAGTACTTC	CASATRSSYEQYF
TRBV27	TRBD2	TRBJ2-2	-	TGTGCCAGCAGTTTCGGCGGGGGGGCTTCCGGGGAGCTGTTTTTT	CASSFGGGASGELFF
TRBV19	-	TRBJ1-2	-	TGTGCCAGTAGTATACAGGTTAACTATGGCTACACCTTC	CASSIQVNYGYTF
TRBV18	-	TRBJ2-5	-	TGTGCCAGCTCGCGGGCGGGAGAGACCCAGTACTTC	CASSRAGETQYF
TRBV19	TRBD2	TRBJ2-1	-	TGTGCCAGTAGTTCGTGGACTAGCGGGTTTAATGAGCAGTTCTTC	CASSSWTSGFNEQFF
TRBV7-9	TRBD2	TRBJ2-5	once	TGTGCCAGCAGCCCCCCGGGGGGACTAAGCCAAGAGACCCAGTACTTC	CASSPPGGLSQETQYF
TRBV7-6	-	TRBJ1-1	-	TGTGCCAGCAGCCTTAGGGGGGCTTTCTTT	CASSLRGAFF
TRBV6-5	TRBD1	TRBJ2-6	few	TGTGCCAGCGGGGACAGCCTCTCTGGGGCCAACGTCCTGACTTTC	CASGDSLSGANVLTF
TRBV11-3	TRBD1	TRBJ2-7	once	TGTGCCAGCAGCTCCGCGCGAGACCGGGACAGAGTCTACGAGCAGTACTTC	CASSSARDRDRVYEQYF
TRBV5-1	TRBD1	TRBJ2-5	-	TGCGCCAGCGTCCGAGGCGGGACAGGGCAAGAGACCCAGTACTTC	CASVRGGTGQETQYF
TRBV11-3	-	TRBJ1-1	-	TGTGCCAGCAGTTTTAGACAGAGTGGGAACACTGAAGCTTTCTTT	CASSFRQSGNTEAFF